One sample yielded the 18 T cell receptor beta chains listed below, sequenced in a study of cytomegalovirus exposure and HLA in healthy donors. The PCR had 60 Vbeta and 13 Jbeta primers. Produced via immunoSEQ multiplex PCR; TCRdb's table is partial and in-frame only. This repertoire shows 300,000 or so clones, 80% to 90% found once; its top ten account for roughly 2%. Input material: PBMCs. These receptors all stem from a woman in her thirties or forties in good health and CMV-seropositive.

This chain connects TRBV6-1 to TRBJ2-2; D might be TRBD2 (6 bases). In germline, CDR1 is MNHNS, CDR2 SASEGT. The CDR3 has 16 residues. V lost 4 bases and J 4 bases, leaving 16 bases between the germline ends. CDR3: CASSGNGRRGTGELFF. CDR3 DNA: TGTGCCAGCAGTGGAAACGGGAGAAGAGGCACCGGGGAGCTGTTTTTT.

The rearrangement joins TRBV10-3 to TRBJ2-5, with D perhaps matching TRBD2 (5 bases). The closer fit of TRBJ2-7 to the DNA end suggests the J call may be wrong. The CDR3 extends over 15 amino acids. The germline V gene encodes CDR1 ENHRY and CDR2 SYGVKD. CDR3 region: CAISESGGYVSEQYF. The CDR3 bases are TGTGCCATCAGTGAGTCGGGCGGGTATGTCTCCGAGCAGTACTTC.

This clone was observed a single time. V gene TRBV13 combines with J gene TRBJ2-3; D is perhaps TRBD2 (7 bases). From germline, CDR1 is PRHDT and CDR2 FYEKMQ (reference sequence). Between the trimmed V and J ends, which lost 3 bases and 1 base, there was a span of 14 bases. The CDR3 is made up of 16 amino acids. This chain's CDR3 is CASSLGGLRGTDTQYF. The CDR3 DNA reads TGTGCCAGCAGCTTGGGGGGGCTCAGGGGCACAGATACGCAGTATTTT.

The chain employs TRBV9 and TRBJ2-2; 8 bases align to TRBD2. CDR3 length equals 16 residues. CDR1 SGDLS and CDR2 YYNGEE come from the germline V gene. V gave up 4 bases and J gave up 0 bases; unmatched junction bases: 5. The CDR3 DNA is TGTGCCAGCAGCACTAGGACTAGCTCGAACACCGGGGAGCTGTTTTTT. Residues: CASSTRTSSNTGELFF.

The chain has TRBV11-2 and TRBJ1-1, with a possible D match to TRBD1 (6 bases). The germline V gene has CDR1 SGHAT and CDR2 FQNNGV. Trimming took 0 bases from V and 4 from J, leaving 6 bases between them. The CDR3 sequence is 13 residues long. CDR3 nucleotide sequence: TGTGCCAGCAGCTTAGACAGGGGCACTGAAGCTTTCTTT. This sequence encodes CASSLDRGTEAFF.

The rearrangement uses TRBV7-2 and TRBJ2-3, with 13 bases matching TRBD2. Germline values: CDR1 SGHTA, CDR2 FQGNSA. The CDR3 is 19 amino acids. The ends lost 0 bases at V and 0 bases at J; junction bases unmatched: 6. The CDR3 region has the DNA TGTGCCAGCAGCTTAGCTCCCGGACTAGCGGGAGCTAGCACAGATACGCAGTATTTT. It codes for CASSLAPGLAGASTDTQYF.

The rearrangement uses TRBV7-2 and TRBJ2-7; weak D call: TRBD1 (6 bases). V was trimmed by 1 base and J by 3 bases, leaving 13 bases between them. CDR1 is SGHTA, CDR2 FQGNSA, per germline. The CDR3 sequence is 15 residues long. The CDR3 reads CASSLVLDSVYEQYF. The CDR3 region has the DNA TGTGCCAGCAGCTTAGTTTTGGACAGCGTCTACGAGCAGTACTTC. Based on the CDR3 plus reference TRBV7-2 and TRBJ2-7, the full variable domain is GAGVSQSPSNKVTEKGKDVELRCDPISGHTALYWYRQSLGQGLEFLIYFQGNSAPDKSGLPSDRFSAERTGGSVSTLTIQRTQQEDSAVYLCASSLVLDSVYEQYFGPGTRLTVT.

This clone was observed once. The chain links TRBV5-6 to TRBJ2-3, with D possibly TRBD2 on 6 matching bases. The CDR3 is made up of 16 amino acids. V was cut by 1 base and J by 6 bases, with 18 bases left in between. CDR1 and CDR2 (germline): SGHDT, YYEEEE. CDR3 sequence: CASSLNRGYVRDTQYF. CDR3 sequence (DNA): TGTGCCAGCAGCTTGAATCGGGGGTACGTCCGGGATACGCAGTATTTT.

This chain uses TRBV4-3 with TRBJ2-7; D possibly corresponds to TRBD2 (5 bases). The CDR3 runs to 13 residues. Germline assignment: CDR1 LGHNA and CDR2 YSLEER. V lost 3 bases and J 7 bases, leaving 13 bases between the germline ends. The CDR3 reads CASSQTLANEQYF. The CDR3 coding sequence is TGCGCCAGCAGCCAGACCTTAGCGAATGAGCAGTACTTC.

The chain has TRBV18 and TRBJ2-3; 11 bases fit TRBD2. After removal of 5 bases from V and 2 bases from J, the junction contained 18 bases not matched to a gene. This CDR3 has 20 residues. The V gene's germline CDR1 is KGHSH and CDR2 LQKENI. In DNA form, the CDR3 reads TGTGCCAGCTCATCCTTAGCGGGAGGGCCTATCCCCTCTGTCACAGATACGCAGTATTTT. Its protein is CASSSLAGGPIPSVTDTQYF.

This sequence joins TRBV7-3 and TRBJ2-3; 7 bases are a match to TRBD2. V was pared by 1 base and J by 4 bases, with 5 bases of the junction left unmatched. CDR1 SGHTA and CDR2 FQGTGA come from the germline V gene. The CDR3 is made up of 15 amino acids. Here the CDR3 DNA reads TGTGCCAGCAGCTTAAGTCTAGCGGAGTCAGATACGCAGTATTTT. Encoded protein: CASSLSLAESDTQYF.

DNA of the CDR3: TGTGCCAGCAGTCCCCCAGGGGAGTTTGGCTACACCTTC. Translation: CASSPPGEFGYTF. The chain is built from TRBV27 and TRBJ1-2; TRBD1 might be the D (6 bases). The CDR3 sequence is 13 residues long. Looked up from germline, CDR1 is MNHEY and CDR2 is SMNVEV (reference sequence). V was cut by 5 bases and J by 7 bases, with 14 bases left in between.

J is TRBJ2-7 and V is TRBV28, with D perhaps TRBD2 (5 bases). The CDR3 has 10 residues. The germline V gene encodes CDR1 MDHEN and CDR2 SYDVKM. Trimming removed 5 bases at V and 9 bases at J, with 8 bases between. The CDR3 is CASSRGRQYF. In DNA form, the CDR3 reads TGTGCCAGCAGTCGGGGTCGGCAGTACTTC.

The chain links TRBV7-9 to TRBJ2-1; D is ambiguous. The V gene lost 1 base and the J gene lost 9 bases, with 10 bases spanning the gap. The CDR3 is 13 residues long. Per the germline V gene, CDR1 is SEHNR and CDR2 is FQNEAQ (reference sequence). As DNA, the CDR3 is TGTGCCAGCAGCTTAGTAGGAGACCCTGAGCAGTTCTTC. It yields the protein CASSLVGDPEQFF.

The rearrangement uses TRBV28 and TRBJ1-4, with TRBD1 matching over 8 bases. This CDR3 spans 16 amino acids. Germline V CDR1 and CDR2: MDHEN, SYDVKM. J gave up 14 bases and V 5 bases, and 19 bases lay outside the gene matches. The CDR3 sequence: CASSPLRGRALGRLFF. In DNA form, the CDR3 reads TGTGCCAGCAGTCCCCTCAGGGGGCGAGCACTAGGCCGCCTGTTTTTT.

The chain links TRBV11-3 to TRBJ2-2; D is perhaps TRBD2 (6 bases). Per germline, CDR1 SGHNT and CDR2 YENEEA. Trimming shortened V by 5 bases and J by 1 base, and 8 bases separated the two germline ends. CDR3 size: 14 residues. CDR3 amino acids: CASSQGLNTGELFF. The CDR3 DNA follows: TGTGCCAGCAGCCAGGGACTGAACACCGGGGAGCTGTTTTTT.

This clone has only one observation. V usage is TRBV9 and J usage is TRBJ1-1, with 7 positions matching TRBD1. Per the germline V gene, CDR1 is SGDLS and CDR2 is YYNGEE. This CDR3 is 16 amino acids long. V gave up 3 bases and J gave up 1 base; unmatched junction bases: 9. In DNA, the CDR3 is TGTGCCAGCAGCGCGCCCCTGACAGGGAGGAACACTGAAGCTTTCTTT. Its translation: CASSAPLTGRNTEAFF.

The rearrangement uses TRBV7-2 and TRBJ1-5; perhaps TRBD1 as D (5 bases). The germline V gene encodes CDR1 SGHTA and CDR2 FQGNSA. Trimming shortened V by 2 bases and J by 4 bases, and 9 bases separated the two germline ends. The CDR3 spans 14 residues. The CDR3 loop reads CASSLTGGNQPQHF. The CDR3 DNA follows: TGTGCCAGCAGCTTAACCGGGGGAAATCAGCCCCAGCATTTT.